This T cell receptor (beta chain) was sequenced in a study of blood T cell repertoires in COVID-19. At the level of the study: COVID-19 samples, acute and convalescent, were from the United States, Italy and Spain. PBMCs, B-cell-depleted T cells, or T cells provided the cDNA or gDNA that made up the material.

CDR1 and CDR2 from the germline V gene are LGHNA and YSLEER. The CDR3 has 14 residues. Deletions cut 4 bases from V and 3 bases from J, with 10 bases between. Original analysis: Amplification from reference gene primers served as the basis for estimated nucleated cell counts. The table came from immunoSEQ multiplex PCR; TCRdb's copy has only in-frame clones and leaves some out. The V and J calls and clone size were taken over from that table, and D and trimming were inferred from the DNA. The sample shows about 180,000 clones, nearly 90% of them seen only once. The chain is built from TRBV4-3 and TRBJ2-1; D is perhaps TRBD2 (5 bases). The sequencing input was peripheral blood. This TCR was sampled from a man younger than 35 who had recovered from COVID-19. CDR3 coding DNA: TGCGCCAGCAGCCCGGGGTCCAACTACAATGAGCAGTTCTTC. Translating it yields CASSPGSNYNEQFF.